This T cell receptor beta chain was observed in a study of blood T cells in healthy people across ages. On this clonotype itself: Its antigen is undetermined.

A sample-barcoded 5' primer and a J-beta primer mix were used in a second PCR of about 6 to 11 cycles. TCRdb reanalysed the 5' RACE reads using MiXCR and keeps one entry per CDR3 protein. The sample lists 650,000 to 700,000 distinct CDR3 sequences, 40% to 65% occurring once. CDR3 size: 16 residues. J lost 4 bases, V lost 2 bases, and 10 bases had no gene match. The germline gives CDR1 DFQATT, CDR2 SNEGSKA (reference sequence). Study results and limitations: Changes seen in expanded clonotypes were possibly confounded by donor CMV status left unknown. From one million sequenced T cells, diversity estimates were lower bounds.

The sequencing sample was made of blood. The chain uses TRBV20-1 and TRBJ2-3, with TRBD2 identical over 9 bases. The origin of this receptor is a woman over 75 in good health. The CDR3 DNA reads TGCAGTGCTAGACTCCCTCTAGCGGGGCGACCAGATACGCAGTATTTT. Its protein product is CSARLPLAGRPDTQYF.